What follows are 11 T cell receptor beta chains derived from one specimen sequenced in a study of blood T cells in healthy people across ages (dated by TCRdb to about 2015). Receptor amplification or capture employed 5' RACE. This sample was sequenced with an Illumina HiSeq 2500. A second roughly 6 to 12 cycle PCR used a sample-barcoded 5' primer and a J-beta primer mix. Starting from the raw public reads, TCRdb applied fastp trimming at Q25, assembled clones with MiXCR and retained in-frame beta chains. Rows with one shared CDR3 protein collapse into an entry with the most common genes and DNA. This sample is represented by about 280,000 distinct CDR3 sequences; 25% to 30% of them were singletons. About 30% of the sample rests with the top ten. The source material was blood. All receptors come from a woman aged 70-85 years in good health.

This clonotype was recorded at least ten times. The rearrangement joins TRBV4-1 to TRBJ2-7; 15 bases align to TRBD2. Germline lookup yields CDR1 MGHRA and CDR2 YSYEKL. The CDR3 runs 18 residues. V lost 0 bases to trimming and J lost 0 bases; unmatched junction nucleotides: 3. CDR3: CASSQERTSGRASYEQYF. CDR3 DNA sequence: TGCGCCAGCAGCCAAGAGAGGACTAGCGGGAGGGCCTCCTACGAGCAGTACTTC.

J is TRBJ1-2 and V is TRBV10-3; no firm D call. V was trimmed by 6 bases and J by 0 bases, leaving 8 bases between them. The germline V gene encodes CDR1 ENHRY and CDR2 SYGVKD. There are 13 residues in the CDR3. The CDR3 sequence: CAIRYGTNYGYTF. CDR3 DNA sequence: TGTGCCATCAGGTACGGAACTAACTATGGCTACACCTTC.

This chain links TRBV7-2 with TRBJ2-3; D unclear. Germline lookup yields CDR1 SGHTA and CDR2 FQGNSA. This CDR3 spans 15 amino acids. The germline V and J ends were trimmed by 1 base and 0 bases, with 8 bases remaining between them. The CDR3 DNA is TGTGCCAGCAGCTTAGTAGACCGGAGCACAGATACGCAGTATTTT. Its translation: CASSLVDRSTDTQYF.

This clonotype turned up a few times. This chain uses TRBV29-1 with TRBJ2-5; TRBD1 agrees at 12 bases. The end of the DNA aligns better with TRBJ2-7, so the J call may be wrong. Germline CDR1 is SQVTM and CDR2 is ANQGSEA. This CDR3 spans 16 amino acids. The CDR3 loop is CSVEPGQGANRDEQYF. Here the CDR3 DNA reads TGCAGCGTTGAACCGGGACAGGGGGCAAATCGCGACGAGCAGTACTTC.

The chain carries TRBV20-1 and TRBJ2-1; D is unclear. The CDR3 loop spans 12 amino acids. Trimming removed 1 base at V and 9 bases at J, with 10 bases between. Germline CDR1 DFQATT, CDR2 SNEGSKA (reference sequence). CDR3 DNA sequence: TGCAGTGCTAGAGTCAGTTGGGTTGAGCAGTTCTTC. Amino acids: CSARVSWVEQFF.

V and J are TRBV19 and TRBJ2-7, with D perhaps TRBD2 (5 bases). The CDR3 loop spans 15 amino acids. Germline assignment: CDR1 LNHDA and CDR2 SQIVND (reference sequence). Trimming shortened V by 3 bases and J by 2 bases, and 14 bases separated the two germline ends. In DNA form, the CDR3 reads TGTGCCAGTAGTATCTTAAGCGGAGTGACCTACGAGCAGTACTTC. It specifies CASSILSGVTYEQYF.

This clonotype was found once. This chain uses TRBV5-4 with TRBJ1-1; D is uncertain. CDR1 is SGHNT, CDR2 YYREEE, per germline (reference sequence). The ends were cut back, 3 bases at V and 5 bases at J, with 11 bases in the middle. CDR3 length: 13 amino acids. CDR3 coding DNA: TGTGCCAGCAGCTCGAAGGAAAGGACTGAAGCTTTCTTT. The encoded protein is CASSSKERTEAFF.

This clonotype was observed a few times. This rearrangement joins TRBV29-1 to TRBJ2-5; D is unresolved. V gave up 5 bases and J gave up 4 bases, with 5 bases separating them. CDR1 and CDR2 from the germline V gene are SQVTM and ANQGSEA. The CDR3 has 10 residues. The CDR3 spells CSVSGETQYF. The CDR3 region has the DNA TGCAGCGTTTCCGGAGAGACCCAGTACTTC.

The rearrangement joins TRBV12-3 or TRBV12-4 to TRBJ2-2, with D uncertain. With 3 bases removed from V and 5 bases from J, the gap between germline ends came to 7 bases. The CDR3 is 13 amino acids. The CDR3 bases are TGTGCCAGCAGTTTTTTCAGGACCGGGGAGCTGTTTTTT. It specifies CASSFFRTGELFF.

The CDR3 loop is CASSFFASTYEQYF. DNA for the CDR3: TGTGCCAGCAGCTTTTTCGCGAGTACCTACGAGCAGTACTTC. The V gene is TRBV11-2, the J gene TRBJ2-5; D unresolved. The last part of the DNA fits TRBJ2-7 better; the J call may be wrong. CDR1 is SGHAT and CDR2 is FQNNGV in the germline V gene. This CDR3 spans 14 amino acids.

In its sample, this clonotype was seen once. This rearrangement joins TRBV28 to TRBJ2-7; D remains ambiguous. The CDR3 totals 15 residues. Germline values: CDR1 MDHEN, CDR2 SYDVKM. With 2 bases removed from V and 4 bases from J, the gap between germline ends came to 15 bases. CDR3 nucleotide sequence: TGTGCCAGCAGTTTAACGCTGAATATGATGTACGAGCAGTACTTC. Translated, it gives CASSLTLNMMYEQYF.